This T cell receptor (beta chain) came from a study of identical twins (TCRdb year 2016). For the wider study: The study deep-sequenced TCR alpha and beta repertoires from monozygotic twins, unrelated adults of various ages and cord blood to test whether fetal clonotypes persist. To rule out contamination, the twin experiments were replicated at different times with different library preparation protocols. Overall results and qualifications from the work: Invariant T cells such as MAIT and iNKT could partly confound zero-insertion analyses, though diverse VJ usage argued against this for most clonotypes. Fewer insertions were carried by abundant cord blood beta clonotypes, a similar but weaker trend appeared in young adult naive repertoires, and no such trend appeared in memory repertoires. Conclusions relied on cross-sectional statistical analysis, since the same donors could not be followed over many years. In beta out-of-frame sequences, excess twin sharing was weaker, because having fewer shared sequences lowered the signal-to-noise ratio. Compared with coincidental sharing between unrelated individuals, out-of-frame TCR alpha sequences shared between twins had an excess of sequences with low generation probability. In monozygotic twins, recombination models systematically underestimated out-of-frame TCR alpha sharing, but the models matched the sharing seen between unrelated individuals.

The germline V gene gives CDR1 as MGHRA and CDR2 as YSYEKL. V is trimmed back by 0 bases and J by 7 bases, and the junction contains 8 bases that no gene match accounts for. The CDR3 has 16 amino acids, counting the end cysteine and phenylalanine. Just CDR3 DNA is preserved here, 48 bases in frame from base 1. This clonotype was seen more than once but under ten times. Its antigen remains undetermined. Base qualities were left out, and no much larger clone turns up one base away. The method behind the library was 5' RACE. TCRdb shows the sequencer as Illumina HiSeq 2000. Template switching introduced a universal primer binding site; the final cDNA contained a unique molecular identifier, enabling accurate counting of TCR cDNA molecules. First-strand cDNA for TCR alpha and beta chains was synthesized from specific primers in the conserved constant-segment region. Each cDNA library was double barcoded, with a SMART-Mk sample barcode plus Illumina barcodes, to control for contamination. TruSeq adapter sequences, together with Illumina sample barcodes, were added in two successive PCR steps. Sequencing of the TCR alpha and beta cDNA libraries was done on the Illumina HiSeq platform using custom primers. Per the authors' processing: MiGEC processed the raw reads to extract unique molecular identifiers, while MiXCR was used to determine the CDR3 positions. For each individual, recombination models were inferred using an EM algorithm with the repgenHMM and IGoR tools. Shared clonotype analysis was performed with the tcR package in R, normalizing sharing by the product of cloneset sizes. To study raw recombination free of thymic and clonal selection effects, out-of-frame nonproductive sequences were analyzed. Through fastp at Q25 and MiXCR, TCRdb rebuilt clones from the public reads, retaining in-frame beta chains. All rows with the same CDR3 protein become a single entry with the most common DNA and genes. The V and J calls were not made by the authors but by TCRdb's processing. The sample table lists 690,000 or so distinct CDR3 sequences, 8.6% of them with a count of one. The ten largest clones represent 0.98% of the sample.

Every donor was a healthy Caucasian. The twin cohort comprised three pairs of female monozygotic twins, all aged roughly 18 to 29 years. RNA for TCR libraries was isolated from peripheral blood mononuclear cells. Another study also made use of these data, one on yellow fever vaccine responses in identical twins. The second study also describes: The authors reported that the T cell response to vaccination in identical twins appeared partly convergent and partly personalized. Focusing on identical twins, the study followed the T cell clones that responded to the vaccine, and did so with precision.

Recombination connected TRBV4-1 to TRBJ2-7, and 11 bases in between align with TRBD2. This receptor was obtained from a woman aged 18-29 years in good health. Specimen: PBMCs. The sequence in DNA is TGCGCCAGCAGCCAAGATATGGGACTAGCGGTGGGGGAGCAGTACTTC. The encoded protein is CASSQDMGLAVGEQYF.